This is a list of T cell receptor beta chains from one sample in a study of blood T cell repertoires in COVID-19. Clones were read by immunoSEQ multiplex PCR, and TCRdb kept only the in-frame ones, dropping some. The repertoire holds almost 200,000 clones, with roughly nine tenths as singletons. The source material was peripheral blood. These receptors originate from an older woman with acute or convalescent COVID-19. CDR3s include the opening cysteine and the closing phenylalanine or tryptophan. Each record gives: clone size, D gene, V gene, J gene, CDR3 DNA, CDR3 protein. A D gene is named only where the DNA matches it firmly. The listing skips clone size in some rows; elsewhere it reads once, few, many or a size class.

>once|-|TRBV18|TRBJ1-4
TGTGCCAGCTCACCATATCAGGGAAATGAAAAACTGTTTTTT
CASSPYQGNEKLFF
>-|TRBD1|TRBV5-6|TRBJ1-2
TGTGCCAGCAGCTTGGACGGGACAGGGGCCGAGGGTGGCTACACCTTC
CASSLDGTGAEGGYTF
>-|TRBD1|TRBV4-2|TRBJ2-5
TGTGCCAGCAGCCCTCAGGGGGCCTTAAAGGAGACCCAGTACTTC
CASSPQGALKETQYF
>-|TRBD1|TRBV19|TRBJ2-2
TGTGCCAGTAGGGCGGGACAGGGGGCCGGGGAGCTGTTTTTT
CASRAGQGAGELFF
>-|-|TRBV2|TRBJ2-7
TGTGCCAGCAGTGTCGGGGCAGGGGGGTCCTACGAGCAGTACTTC
CASSVGAGGSYEQYF
>-|-|TRBV2|TRBJ1-1
TGTGCCAGCAGTGAAAGGTTGACAAACACTGAAGCTTTCTTT
CASSERLTNTEAFF
>-|TRBD1|TRBV29-1|TRBJ1-6
TGCAGCGTTAGGGTGACAGGGGCCGAAAATTCACCCCTCCACTTT
CSVRVTGAENSPLHF
>-|TRBD1|TRBV12-3/TRBV12-4|TRBJ1-3
TGTGCCAGCAAAGGACAGGGGTTGACCATATATTTT
CASKGQGLTIYF
>-|-|TRBV6-5|TRBJ1-2
TGTGCCAGCAGTTCCAAGCAGGGCGTTGGCTACACCTTC
CASSSKQGVGYTF
>-|TRBD1|TRBV10-3|TRBJ2-7
TGTGCCATCGGCAAGGGGGACAGCTACGAGCAGTACTTC
CAIGKGDSYEQYF
>-|-|TRBV5-1|TRBJ1-1
TGCGCCAGCAGCTTGGAAGGGACTCCCACTGAAGCTTTCTTT
CASSLEGTPTEAFF
>-|-|TRBV3-1/TRBV3-2|TRBJ1-6
TGTGCCAGCAGCCCCGGGACATTGGACAATTCACCCCTCCACTTT
CASSPGTLDNSPLHF
>-|TRBD1|TRBV6-2/TRBV6-3|TRBJ1-1
TGTGCCAGCAGTTACATAGGACAGGGCGTTGAAGCTTTCTTT
CASSYIGQGVEAFF
>-|-|TRBV7-8|TRBJ1-5
TGTGCCAGCAGCTTAGATGTAAATCAGCCCCAGCATTTT
CASSLDVNQPQHF
>-|TRBD2|TRBV11-3|TRBJ2-1
TGTGCCAGCAGTGGGACTAGCGGCATCTCCTACAATGAGCAGTTCTTC
CASSGTSGISYNEQFF
>-|TRBD1|TRBV4-1|TRBJ1-6
TGCGCCAGCAGCCGCACCGGGACAGGGAATTCACCCCTCCACTTT
CASSRTGTGNSPLHF
>-|TRBD1|TRBV9|TRBJ2-2
TGTGCCAGCAGCGTAGGGGACAGGCTAAACACCGGGGAGCTGTTTTTT
CASSVGDRLNTGELFF
>-|TRBD1|TRBV5-4|TRBJ1-1
TGTGCCAGCAGCTCCGGACAGGGGAGGACTGAAGCTTTCTTT
CASSSGQGRTEAFF
>-|TRBD2|TRBV28|TRBJ2-7
TGTGCCAGCAGTTTATCGAGCGGGAGGGTAGGCCAAAGGTTGTACGAGCAGTACTTC
CASSLSSGRVGQRLYEQYF
>-|-|TRBV7-9|TRBJ2-7
TGTGCCAGCAGCTTCCACGGCGAGCAGTACTTC
CASSFHGEQYF
>-|TRBD2|TRBV5-4|TRBJ2-5
TGTGCCAGCAGCTCATTAGCGGGGGAAGAGACCCAGTACTTC
CASSSLAGEETQYF
>-|-|TRBV5-4|TRBJ1-2
TGTGCCAGCAGTTTTTTTGGAGGGGCACAGGACACCTTC
CASSFFGGAQDTF
>-|-|TRBV5-1|TRBJ1-1
TGCGCCAGCAGCCCCCTTTCGGGTGTCTTGATGAACACTGAAGCTTTCTTT
CASSPLSGVLMNTEAFF
>-|TRBD2|TRBV6-5|TRBJ2-3
TGTGCCAGCAGTTACTCCGGAGCGGGGGGCACAGATACGCAGTATTTT
CASSYSGAGGTDTQYF
>-|-|TRBV5-1|TRBJ2-5
TGCGCCAGCAGCTTGGGACCGAGGCAGACCCAGTACTTC
CASSLGPRQTQYF
>-|TRBD2|TRBV13|TRBJ2-5
TGTGCCAGCAGCTCAGCGGGAGGGCGAGAGACCCAGTACTTC
CASSSAGGRETQYF
>-|TRBD1|TRBV7-2|TRBJ2-3
TGTGCCAGCAGCGGCAGGGGGCCCCTCACAGATACGCAGTATTTT
CASSGRGPLTDTQYF
>-|TRBD2|TRBV6-5|TRBJ2-5
TGTGCCAGCAGCCTAGCGGGAGGGGGAGAGACCCAGTACTTC
CASSLAGGGETQYF
>-|TRBD1|TRBV5-6|TRBJ1-6
TGTGCCAGCAGCTTGTACAGGGGGCAAGGGATTGCTTCACCCCTCCACTTT
CASSLYRGQGIASPLHF
>-|-|TRBV2|TRBJ1-5
TGTGCCAGCAGTGAACGGATCGGAGCTAGCAATCAGCCCCAGCATTTT
CASSERIGASNQPQHF
>once|-|TRBV6-6|TRBJ2-5
TGTGCCAGCAGTCTCGAGTCCTTTACCCAGTACTTC
CASSLESFTQYF
>-|-|TRBV11-1|TRBJ1-4
TGTGCCAGCAGCCAAGGGGATCTCGTGTTTTTT
CASSQGDLVFF
>few|-|TRBV28|TRBJ1-1
TGTGCCAGCAGTCGCAGGGCTCTGAACACTGAAGCTTTCTTT
CASSRRALNTEAFF